This T cell receptor beta chain was recovered during a study of OX40 agonist ivuxolimab in advanced cancers. Study overall: Administration of intravenous ivuxolimab to patients occurred every 2 weeks at 0.01 to 10 mg/kg.

Study-wide results and limits: Average numbers of expanded clones were greater in CD8+ T cells than in CD4+. Those patients achieving a partial response at 0.1-3.0 mg/kg showed among the lowest clonal expansion.

In this sample, this clone turned up a few times. Its antigen is as yet unknown. The CDR3 has 15 residues. CDR1 and CDR2 from the germline V gene are MNHNS and SASEGT. Trimming took off 6 bases at V and 5 bases at J, with 14 bases between the two ends. The data were produced by immunoSEQ multiplex PCR, yet TCRdb's version contains in-frame clones alone and is incomplete. There are roughly 62,000 clones in the sample; about 85% occur only once, and 4% lies in the top ten. The rearrangement joins TRBV6-1 to TRBJ1-6; a weak D match, TRBD1 (6 bases). This specimen was CD4+ or CD8+ T cells sorted from blood, taken in a trial of the OX40 agonist ivuxolimab. The receptor's source is an adult with an advanced solid tumor such as melanoma, head and neck, liver or kidney cancer. The CDR3 DNA reads as TGTGCCAGCAGACCCTACAGGGCTAATAATTCACCCCTCCACTTT. It specifies CASRPYRANNSPLHF.